Presented here are 22 T cell receptor beta chains from one specimen sequenced in a study of cytomegalovirus exposure and HLA in healthy donors. A multiplex PCR was run with 60 Vbeta primers and 13 Jbeta primers. Generated by immunoSEQ multiplex PCR, the TCRdb table keeps only in-frame clones and is missing some. The table includes over 120,000 clones, about 76% detected once. Sequences were obtained from PBMCs. The source of these receptors is a male donor in good health and CMV-seronegative.

This clone was observed a handful of times. The V gene is TRBV19, the J gene TRBJ1-4, with TRBD1 matching 9 bases. The CDR3 consists of 14 residues. CDR1 is LNHDA, CDR2 SQIVND, per germline (reference sequence). V lost 6 bases and J lost 11; bases outside the gene matches: 10. The CDR3 sequence is CASRKGQGDTKLFF. The DNA of the CDR3 is TGTGCCAGTAGAAAGGGACAGGGCGATACTAAACTGTTTTTT.

V and J are TRBV27 and TRBJ2-4, with 10 positions matching TRBD2. Germline CDR1 reads MNHEY; CDR2 reads SMNVEV (reference sequence). The CDR3 covers 17 residues. V was clipped by 5 bases and J by 0 bases; unmatched bases: 7. The CDR3 here is CASSRKLAGLAKNIQYF. In DNA, the CDR3 is TGTGCCAGCAGTCGAAAACTAGCGGGACTAGCCAAAAACATTCAGTACTTC.

This clone showed up just a few times. The chain employs TRBV6-1 and TRBJ2-2; D possibly corresponds to TRBD2 (6 bases). The CDR3 totals 14 residues. V lost 7 bases, J lost 3 bases, and 12 bases lay in between. CDR1 MNHNS and CDR2 SASEGT come from the germline V gene. The CDR3, as DNA: TGTGCCAGCACCCTTAGCGGAGACACCGGGGAGCTGTTTTTT. Translating it yields CASTLSGDTGELFF.

This chain uses TRBV7-6 with TRBJ2-1, with D unresolved. CDR3 length: 11 residues. Germline lookup yields CDR1 SGHVS and CDR2 FNYEAQ. The ends were cut back, 5 bases at V and 7 bases at J, with 6 bases in the middle. CDR3 coding DNA: TGTGCCAGCAGCCTAAAAAATGAGCAGTTCTTC. This gives the protein CASSLKNEQFF.

This chain links TRBV14 with TRBJ2-2; TRBD2 matches at 12 bases. V lost 6 bases to trimming and J lost 3 bases; unmatched junction nucleotides: 5. The CDR3 runs to 16 residues. CDR1 SGHDN and CDR2 FVKESK come from the germline V gene. The CDR3 nucleotides are TGTGCCAGCAGTCCGCGACTAGCGGGAGACACCGGGGAGCTGTTTTTT. This encodes CASSPRLAGDTGELFF.

The chain combines TRBV7-9 with TRBJ1-1; TRBD1 matches 7 bases. The junction had 1 base not matched to a gene; V was cut back by 2 bases and J by 1 base. Germline V gene data show CDR1 as SEHNR and CDR2 as FQNEAQ (reference sequence). CDR3 length: 14 amino acids. The DNA for the CDR3 is TGTGCCAGCAGCTTACGGGACAGGAACACTGAAGCTTTCTTT. Translating gives CASSLRDRNTEAFF.

The CDR3 is CASSLAPILAGSTDTQYF. The DNA of the CDR3 is TGTGCCAGCAGCTTAGCCCCCATACTAGCGGGAAGCACAGATACGCAGTATTTT. V and J are TRBV7-9 and TRBJ2-3; TRBD2 agrees at 10 bases. Unmatched junction bases numbered 6, after V lost 0 bases and J lost 0 bases. The CDR3 runs 18 residues. Germline CDR1 is SEHNR and CDR2 is FQNEAQ (reference sequence).

In DNA, the CDR3 is TGTGCCACCAGCAGGTCGGGACAGAACTACACCTTC. It codes for CATSRSGQNYTF. The V gene is TRBV15, the J gene TRBJ1-2, with 7 nucleotides matching TRBD1. CDR1 is LNHNV and CDR2 is YYDKDF in the germline V gene (reference sequence). J was trimmed by 10 bases and V by 3 bases; bases with no gene match: 5. CDR3 length: 12 residues. The variable domain in full, with the rest retrieved from reference TRBV15 and TRBJ1-2, is DAMVIQNPRYQVTQFGKPVTLSCSQTLNHNVMYWYQQKSSQAPKLLFHYYDKDFNNEADTPDNFQSRRPNTSFCFLDIRSPGLGDTAMYLCATSRSGQNYTFGSGTRLTVV.

This sequence joins TRBV5-4 and TRBJ1-2; TRBD1 matches 8 bases. The CDR3 totals 15 residues. Losses at the gene ends were 0 bases for V and 6 bases for J; bases not matched to a gene: 7. Germline CDR1 SGHNT, CDR2 YYREEE (reference sequence). The CDR3 sequence is CASSLAGGANHGYTF. CDR3 in DNA: TGTGCCAGCAGCTTGGCAGGGGGCGCGAACCATGGCTACACCTTC.

In this sample, this clone turned up once. The rearrangement links TRBV5-1 to TRBJ1-4, with D unresolved. Trimming cost V 0 bases and J 8 bases, with 23 bases left between them. Germline V gene sequence: CDR1 SGHRS, CDR2 YFSETQ. There are 18 residues in the CDR3. This chain's CDR3 is CASSLGGGADGRGEKLFF. CDR3 nucleotide sequence: TGCGCCAGCAGCTTGGGGGGAGGCGCCGACGGACGTGGAGAAAAACTGTTTTTT.

This clone occurred once. This sequence joins TRBV28 and TRBJ1-2; 8 bases match TRBD1. V dropped 6 bases and J dropped 6; count of bases not matched to a gene: 3. Germline V gives CDR1 MDHEN, CDR2 SYDVKM. The CDR3 spans 12 residues. CDR3 in amino acids: CASSRTGNGYTF. DNA for the CDR3: TGTGCCAGCAGCCGGACAGGGAATGGCTACACCTTC.

The V gene is TRBV4-1, the J gene TRBJ1-1; D uncertain. The CDR3 loop spans 15 amino acids. Germline CDR1 MGHRA, CDR2 YSYEKL. V gave up 0 bases and J gave up 5 bases, with 13 bases separating them. CDR3 loop: CASSQENGVGTEAFF. For the CDR3, the DNA is TGCGCCAGCAGCCAAGAGAACGGGGTGGGAACTGAAGCTTTCTTT.

The chain uses TRBV7-6 and TRBJ2-5, with 7 bases lining up with TRBD2. CDR1 is SGHVS, CDR2 FNYEAQ, per germline. V was clipped by 5 bases and J by 0 bases; unmatched bases: 21. The CDR3 is made up of 20 amino acids. CDR3 region: CASSPTDIKGVAGNQETQYF. In DNA form, the CDR3 reads TGTGCCAGCAGCCCAACGGATATCAAGGGTGTAGCGGGCAACCAAGAGACCCAGTACTTC.

About this clone itself: A junction end diverges from the germline sequence, so it may reflect a read error. In the same sample, other DNA sequences code for this CDR3. The chain uses TRBV2 and TRBJ2-7, with D hard to call. The CDR3 is 12 residues long. From germline, CDR1 is SNHLY and CDR2 FYNNEI. CDR3 DNA: TGTGCCAGCAGTGGGAGCTCCCACGAGCAGTACTTC. This translates into CASSGSSHEQYF.

A few counts support this clone. The chain links TRBV6-5 to TRBJ2-7; D is undetermined. This CDR3 region has 13 residues. Germline assignment: CDR1 MNHEY and CDR2 SVGAGI. Between the trimmed V and J ends, which lost 2 bases and 5 bases, there was a span of 10 bases. CDR3 sequence reads: CASSYDFPDEQYF. The DNA of the CDR3 is TGTGCCAGCAGTTACGACTTTCCGGACGAGCAGTACTTC.

This chain connects TRBV6-6 to TRBJ1-1; TRBD1 matches at 7 bases. Trimming cost V 6 bases and J 1 base; bases outside gene matches: 5. CDR3 length: 14 amino acids. Germline-derived CDR1 and CDR2 are MNHNY and SVGAGI (reference sequence). This CDR3 is CASRYRGGNTEAFF. DNA for the CDR3: TGTGCCAGCAGGTACAGGGGTGGGAACACTGAAGCTTTCTTT.

V is TRBV7-9 and J is TRBJ1-2; 7 bases are a match to TRBD1. The V segment lost 3 bases and the J segment 4 bases; nucleotides outside the gene matches: 2. Germline-derived CDR1 and CDR2 are SEHNR and FQNEAQ (reference sequence). CDR3 length equals 13 residues. The CDR3: CASSFGTAYGYTF. DNA of the CDR3: TGTGCCAGCAGCTTTGGGACAGCCTATGGCTACACCTTC.

The chain employs TRBV7-6 and TRBJ2-7; TRBD1 matches 7 bases. Germline CDR1 and CDR2: SGHVS and FNYEAQ. The CDR3 runs to 15 residues. V lost 6 bases to trimming and J lost 4 bases; unmatched junction nucleotides: 12. This CDR3 is CASSGQQGTLYEQYF. CDR3 nucleotides: TGTGCCAGCAGTGGGCAACAGGGGACCTTGTACGAGCAGTACTTC.

The V call is TRBV15, the J call TRBJ2-5; 10 nucleotides align to TRBD1. V was pared by 1 base and J by 6 bases, with 5 bases of the junction left unmatched. The CDR3 totals 15 residues. Germline values: CDR1 LNHNV, CDR2 YYDKDF (reference sequence). This CDR3 is CATSRGQGAGKTQYF. The CDR3 DNA is TGTGCCACCAGCAGAGGACAGGGGGCCGGGAAGACCCAGTACTTC.

The chain couples TRBV6-1 to TRBJ2-1; 7 nucleotides line up with TRBD1. Germline assignment: CDR1 MNHNS and CDR2 SASEGT. This CDR3 region has 14 residues. V was clipped by 6 bases and J by 4 bases; unmatched bases: 6. CDR3 nucleotide sequence: TGTGCCAGCAGGGGGACAGCACTTTACAATGAGCAGTTCTTC. Its protein is CASRGTALYNEQFF.

This clone was observed a few times. The chain combines TRBV28 with TRBJ2-1, with D perhaps matching TRBD2 (6 bases). V was cut by 7 bases and J by 0 bases, with 10 bases left in between. The CDR3 length is 14 residues. From germline, CDR1 is MDHEN and CDR2 SYDVKM. CDR3 nucleotide sequence: TGTGCCAGCATTCGGGACTCCTCCTACAATGAGCAGTTCTTC. Its protein product is CASIRDSSYNEQFF.

V and J are TRBV27 and TRBJ2-1; a possible D gene is TRBD1 (6 bases). V lost 6 bases and J 7 bases, leaving 10 bases between the germline ends. The CDR3 consists of 12 residues. Germline V CDR1 and CDR2: MNHEY, SMNVEV (reference sequence). The CDR3 here is CASRGAENEQFF. CDR3 nucleotides: TGTGCCAGCAGGGGGGCGGAGAATGAGCAGTTCTTC.